This TCR beta chain was identified during a study of blood T cells in healthy people across ages. This clonotype appeared once. A second PCR, run for roughly 6 to 11 cycles, used a sample-barcoded 5' primer plus a J-beta primer mix. One entry per CDR3 protein results from TCRdb running MiXCR on the 5' RACE reads. Counted here are 790,000 or so distinct CDR3 sequences, 46% occurring once; the ten biggest clones make up around a sixth. Germline-derived CDR1 and CDR2 are MNHEY and SVGAGI. The V and J ends lost 10 bases and 2 bases respectively, with 15 bases between them. This CDR3 spans 14 amino acids. Sequencing used blood. The TCR originated in an elderly man in good health. The chain uses TRBV6-5 and TRBJ2-1; tentative D call: TRBD2 (6 bases). CDR3 in amino acids: CATAVVAAYNEQFF. The CDR3 DNA is TGTGCCACCGCGGTGGTAGCGGCCTACAATGAGCAGTTCTTC.